The sequence of this T cell receptor beta chain was determined in a study of blood T cell repertoires in COVID-19. Across the study: The United States, Italy and Spain were the sources of the acute and convalescent COVID-19 samples.

Participant reports of clinical history set cohort assignment. Each recovered donor of Cohort 3 presented with two negative PCRs, clearance, or symptom resolution. The germline V gene encodes CDR1 SEHNR and CDR2 FQNEAQ (reference sequence). The CDR3 loop spans 15 amino acids. Trimming took 1 base from V and 2 from J, leaving 11 bases between them. Clones were read by immunoSEQ multiplex PCR, and TCRdb kept only the in-frame ones, dropping some. This table holds roughly 250,000 clones, 80% to 90% found once. The chain uses TRBV7-9 and TRBJ2-5; D is unresolved. The clonotype was recovered from a woman in her twenties or thirties who had recovered from COVID-19. Sequenced material: PBMCs or T cells enriched from blood (not recorded which). CDR3: CASSLVESPQETQYF. In DNA, the CDR3 is TGTGCCAGCAGCTTAGTAGAATCTCCTCAAGAGACCCAGTACTTC.